This is a list of T cell receptor beta chains from one sample in a study of T-cell reconstitution after alpha-beta-depleted transplantation in children. MiXCR, run by TCRdb on the PCR reads, gives a single entry per CDR3 protein. The sample includes around 80,000 distinct CDR3 sequences, about a sixth of them seen just once. Sequencing used PBMCs, mostly from graft donor cells, obtained 360 days after TCRalphabeta/CD19-depleted stem cell transplant. These receptors came from a male patient aged 2-9 years who had a stem cell transplant for acute lymphoblastic leukemia, so the T cells may come from the graft donor. CDR3s include the opening cysteine and the closing phenylalanine or tryptophan. A D gene is named only where the DNA matches it firmly. The listing skips clone size in some rows; elsewhere it reads once, few, many or a size class.

>TRBV5-1|TRBJ1-1|14|many|-
CASSFWRMNTEAFF
TGCGCCAGCAGCTTCTGGCGGATGAACACTGAAGCTTTCTTT
>TRBV2|TRBJ2-4|14|-|-
CASRGSYNKNIQYF
TGTGCCAGCAGAGGCTCCTACAACAAAAACATTCAGTACTTC
>TRBV5-1|TRBJ1-6|15|-|TRBD1
CASSGQGAFNSPLHF
TGCGCCAGCAGCGGACAGGGTGCCTTTAATTCACCCCTCCACTTT
>TRBV7-9|TRBJ2-1|14|few|-
CASSLLDLASEQFF
TGTGCCAGCAGCTTACTTGATCTAGCAAGTGAGCAGTTCTTC
>TRBV6-6|TRBJ1-1|11|few|-
CASSYVREAFF
TGTGCCAGCAGTTACGTCCGTGAAGCTTTCTTT
>TRBV20-1|TRBJ2-3|12|once|-
CSALQATDTQYF
TGCAGTGCTTTACAGGCCACAGATACGCAGTATTTT
>TRBV11-2|TRBJ1-1|14|-|TRBD1
CASSLAPGQTEAFF
TGTGCCAGCAGCTTAGCCCCGGGACAGACTGAAGCTTTCTTT
>TRBV12-3/TRBV12-4|TRBJ2-1|16|few|TRBD2
CASSLKASGLYNEQFF
TGTGCCAGCAGTTTAAAGGCTAGCGGGCTTTACAATGAGCAGTTCTTC
>TRBV10-3|TRBJ2-4|15|many|TRBD1
CAISVTGGAKNIQYF
TGTGCCATCAGTGTTACAGGGGGTGCCAAAAACATTCAGTACTTC
>TRBV14|TRBJ1-6|17|-|-
CASSQDIGQGYNSPLHF
TGTGCCAGCAGCCAAGATATCGGCCAAGGGTATAATTCACCCCTCCACTTT
>TRBV20-1|TRBJ2-7|16|many|TRBD2
CSARVVGKAGAYEQYF
TGCAGTGCTAGAGTGGTGGGTAAAGCGGGAGCCTACGAGCAGTACTTC
>TRBV12-3/TRBV12-4|TRBJ2-7|15|few|-
CASSLRTALSYEQYF
TGTGCCAGCAGTTTGAGGACCGCCCTCTCCTACGAGCAGTACTTC
>TRBV4-1|TRBJ2-2|17|-|-
CASSLILGRAQTGELFF
TGCGCCAGCAGCCTTATCCTCGGTAGGGCCCAAACCGGGGAGCTGTTTTTT
>TRBV12-3/TRBV12-4|TRBJ2-5|15|-|-
CASSHSVISLGTQYF
TGTGCCAGCAGTCATTCCGTTATCTCCCTTGGGACCCAGTACTTC
>TRBV5-1|TRBJ2-5|14|few|-
CASSTYREKETQYF
TGCGCCAGCAGCACCTACAGGGAAAAAGAGACCCAGTACTTC
>TRBV10-3|TRBJ2-7|12|-|TRBD1
CAIRGGRDEQYF
TGTGCCATCAGAGGGGGCCGGGACGAGCAGTACTTC
>TRBV20-1|TRBJ2-1|11|many|TRBD1
CSAGQGAKQFF
TGCAGTGCCGGACAGGGGGCGAAGCAGTTCTTC
>TRBV4-2|TRBJ2-5|17|-|-
CASSRPTRGRAQETQYF
TGTGCCAGCAGCCGCCCGACTAGGGGGAGGGCACAAGAGACCCAGTACTTC
>TRBV18|TRBJ2-2|16|once|TRBD2
CASSPRRGRAAGELFF
TGTGCCAGCTCACCACGGCGCGGGAGGGCCGCCGGGGAGCTGTTTTTT
>TRBV6-5|TRBJ2-6|17|few|-
CASSYIRTGTGANVLTF
TGTGCCAGCAGTTACATAAGAACAGGGACTGGGGCCAACGTCCTGACTTTC
>TRBV12-3/TRBV12-4|TRBJ2-2|19|-|TRBD2
CASSFFGRGLAGNTGELFF
TGTGCCAGCAGTTTCTTCGGTAGAGGACTAGCGGGAAACACCGGGGAGCTGTTTTTT
>TRBV24-1|TRBJ2-2|13|-|-
CATRGVNTGELFF
TGTGCCACCAGAGGCGTTAACACCGGGGAGCTGTTTTTT
>TRBV6-6|TRBJ2-1|13|-|TRBD2
CATSGKAYNEQFF
TGTGCCACCAGCGGGAAAGCCTACAATGAGCAGTTCTTC
>TRBV7-9|TRBJ1-1|15|few|-
CASSFKTELNTEAFF
TGTGCCAGCAGCTTTAAGACAGAATTGAACACTGAAGCTTTCTTT
>TRBV10-2|TRBJ2-7|17|-|TRBD2
CASSRTSGNGIATEQYF
TGCGCCAGCAGCAGGACTAGCGGGAACGGAATTGCCACCGAGCAGTACTTC
>TRBV7-9|TRBJ2-7|14|-|TRBD1
CASSSRTGSYEQYF
TGTGCCAGCAGCTCCAGGACAGGGTCCTACGAGCAGTACTTC
>TRBV7-2|TRBJ2-2|14|-|-
CASSPGRACWELLF
TGTGCCAGCAGCCCTGGGCGCGCCTGCTGGGAGCTGCTTTTT
>TRBV4-2|TRBJ2-1|16|-|-
CASSQEVRELYNEQFF
TGTGCCAGCAGCCAAGAAGTCCGGGAGTTGTACAATGAGCAGTTCTTC
>TRBV12-3/TRBV12-4|TRBJ2-7|15|-|TRBD1
CASSLAPLDRGSQYF
TGTGCCAGCAGTTTAGCACCTTTGGACAGGGGATCGCAGTACTTC
>TRBV7-6|TRBJ2-3|13|-|-
CASSPRGSDTQYF
TGTGCCAGCAGCCCCCGCGGCTCAGATACGCAGTATTTT
>TRBV4-1|TRBJ2-2|18|few|-
CASSQMSPRTANTGELFF
TGCGCCAGCAGCCAAATGTCACCCCGGACAGCCAACACCGGGGAGCTGTTTTTT
>TRBV2|TRBJ1-3|15|few|TRBD1
CASSEDRADGNTIYF
TGTGCCAGCAGTGAGGACAGGGCGGATGGAAACACCATATATTTT
>TRBV20-1|TRBJ1-5|12|-|-
CSAKKGNQPQHF
TGCAGTGCTAAGAAGGGCAATCAGCCCCAGCATTTT
>TRBV12-3/TRBV12-4|TRBJ2-7|13|many|-
CASEVPIPYEQYF
TGTGCCAGCGAGGTGCCGATTCCCTACGAGCAGTACTTC
>TRBV12-3/TRBV12-4|TRBJ1-1|17|-|-
CASSLELQWVWDTEAFF
TGTGCCAGCAGTTTAGAGCTACAGTGGGTGTGGGACACTGAAGCTTTCTTT
>TRBV3-1|TRBJ2-2|15|-|-
CASSQVGTATGELFF
TGTGCCAGCAGCCAAGTCGGGACCGCGACCGGGGAGCTGTTTTTT
>TRBV7-9|TRBJ2-5|14|-|TRBD1
CASSRGQGGETQYF
TGTGCCAGCAGCCGGGGACAGGGCGGAGAGACCCAGTACTTC
>TRBV18|TRBJ2-7|14|-|-
CASRGRRIADEQYF
TGTGCCAGCCGGGGACGGAGGATCGCTGACGAGCAGTACTTC
>TRBV6-5|TRBJ2-3|17|few|-
CASSYTLTTLNTDTQYF
TGTGCCAGCAGTTATACTTTAACTACCTTGAACACAGATACGCAGTATTTT
>TRBV4-2|TRBJ2-5|17|-|TRBD1
CASSQDGGQWTQETQYF
TGTGCCAGCAGCCAAGATGGGGGACAGTGGACCCAAGAGACCCAGTACTTC
>TRBV5-1|TRBJ2-1|15|many|TRBD2
CASRSSGSSYNEQFF
TGCGCCAGCAGATCTAGCGGGAGCTCCTACAATGAGCAGTTCTTC
>TRBV3-1|TRBJ1-1|13|many|-
CASSQGWDTEAFF
TGTGCCAGCAGCCAGGGTTGGGACACTGAAGCTTTCTTT
>TRBV5-1|TRBJ1-2|15|few|-
CASSLNALTNYGYTF
TGCGCCAGCAGCTTGAACGCCCTCACCAACTATGGCTACACCTTC
>TRBV5-1|TRBJ2-7|14|-|-
CASSLVAATYEQYF
TGCGCCAGCAGCTTGGTAGCGGCAACCTACGAGCAGTACTTC
>TRBV5-1|TRBJ2-3|16|few|TRBD2
CASSLGGRGGTDTQYF
TGCGCCAGCAGCTTGGGCGGGAGAGGGGGCACAGATACGCAGTATTTT
>TRBV2|TRBJ1-4|11|many|-
CASSEGEKLFF
TGTGCCAGCAGTGAGGGGGAAAAACTGTTTTTT
>TRBV4-1|TRBJ1-5|14|-|-
CAIGQEGGSQPQHF
TGCGCCATCGGCCAAGAGGGGGGGTCCCAGCCCCAGCATTTT
>TRBV11-3|TRBJ2-2|15|few|-
CASSSNRGGPGELFF
TGTGCCAGCAGCTCGAACAGGGGAGGGCCCGGGGAGCTGTTTTTT
>TRBV5-1|TRBJ1-6|14|many|-
CASSLSDPSDSLHF
TGCGCCAGCAGCTTGAGTGACCCCTCCGATTCCCTCCACTTT
>TRBV7-6|TRBJ2-1|18|-|TRBD2
CASSLWPSGGDSYNEQFF
TGTGCCAGCAGCTTATGGCCTAGCGGGGGGGATTCCTACAATGAGCAGTTCTTC
>TRBV20-1|TRBJ2-1|13|-|TRBD2
CSASRLAFNEQFF
TGCAGTGCCTCGAGACTAGCGTTCAATGAGCAGTTCTTC
>TRBV3-1|TRBJ2-7|13|-|TRBD1
CASSRTGGNEQYF
TGTGCCAGCTCCCGGACAGGGGGCAACGAGCAGTACTTC
>TRBV4-1|TRBJ2-7|15|many|-
CASSRSRDPPYEQYF
TGCGCCAGCAGCCGATCAAGGGACCCCCCCTACGAGCAGTACTTC
>TRBV10-3|TRBJ2-7|11|-|TRBD1
CAARTGIGQYF
TGTGCCGCCCGGACAGGGATCGGGCAGTACTTC
>TRBV5-8|TRBJ2-1|16|few|TRBD1
CASSLFRDRGLGEQFF
TGTGCCAGCAGCCTGTTCCGGGACAGGGGATTGGGTGAGCAGTTCTTC
>TRBV5-1|TRBJ2-7|14|few|TRBD2
CASSPWLAEYEQYF
TGCGCCAGCAGCCCTTGGCTAGCGGAGTACGAGCAGTACTTC
>TRBV5-6|TRBJ2-1|15|-|TRBD2
CASRLRTSTYNEQFF
TGTGCCAGCAGACTTAGGACTAGTACGTACAATGAGCAGTTCTTC